The 18 T cell receptor beta chains below all came from one sample that was sequenced in a study of T-cell memory formation after mild COVID-19. TCRdb independently ran MiXCR on the 5' RACE reads; one entry per CDR3 protein. Among a few hundred thousand distinct CDR3 sequences listed, about 23% were seen once. What was sequenced was PBMCs or a T cell subset sorted from them (not recorded which). These receptor sequences come from an adult woman who had mild COVID-19 (a few samples of this study predate the infection). Cell type and time point are not known.

This clonotype was counted a few times. The chain joins TRBV12-3 or TRBV12-4 to TRBJ1-5, with D possibly being TRBD1 (5 bases). V was clipped by 6 bases and J by 2 bases, with 17 bases between them. This CDR3 contains 16 residues. CDR3 nucleotide sequence: TGTGCCAGCAGGCCCACGGGGGGGGTAGGCAATCAGCCCCAGCATTTT. Protein: CASRPTGGVGNQPQHF.

This clonotype was counted a few times. This rearrangement joins TRBV15 to TRBJ2-7; 10 nucleotides line up with TRBD1. CDR1 is LNHNV, CDR2 YYDKDF, per germline (reference sequence). The CDR3 runs 16 residues. Trimming removed 4 bases from V and 2 bases from J; junction bases left unmatched: 8. The CDR3 reads CATSTPGQGSPYEQYF. The CDR3 nucleotides read TGTGCCACCAGCACGCCGGGACAGGGGTCTCCCTACGAGCAGTACTTC.

This chain joins TRBV4-3 and TRBJ2-3; 11 nucleotides match TRBD2. The trim removed 1 base at V and 4 bases at J, leaving 7 bases unmatched. Germline-derived CDR1 and CDR2 are LGHNA and YSLEER. CDR3 length: 17 amino acids. The CDR3 protein is CASSQGLAGGGADTQYF. As DNA, the CDR3 is TGCGCCAGCAGCCAAGGGCTAGCGGGAGGAGGGGCAGATACGCAGTATTTT.

The chain's CDR3 is CASSLAAGTNTEAFF. The CDR3 DNA reads as TGCGCCAGCAGCTTGGCCGCGGGGACGAACACTGAAGCTTTCTTT. The rearrangement joins TRBV5-1 to TRBJ1-1, with D tentatively TRBD1 (5 bases). This CDR3 is 15 amino acids long. CDR1 and CDR2 from the germline V gene are SGHRS and YFSETQ. V lost 0 bases and J lost 1, with 10 bases in between.

The J gene is TRBJ1-1, the V gene TRBV11-2, with D maybe TRBD1 (5 bases). This CDR3 has 16 amino acids. V shed 0 bases and J shed 5 bases, with 16 bases lying between them. CDR1 and CDR2 (germline): SGHAT, FQNNGV. CDR3 nucleotides: TGTGCCAGCAGCTTAGATCACCCAGGGCTGAGGACTGAAGCTTTCTTT. Protein: CASSLDHPGLRTEAFF.

This clonotype was picked up one time. This chain joins TRBV9 and TRBJ1-5; no firm D call. V was clipped by 0 bases and J by 4 bases, with 11 bases between them. The germline V gene encodes CDR1 SGDLS and CDR2 YYNGEE. This CDR3 region has 15 residues. CDR3 sequence: CASSVDLNPNQPQHF. The CDR3 DNA reads TGTGCCAGCAGCGTAGATCTTAACCCTAATCAGCCCCAGCATTTT.

This clonotype was observed a handful of times. The V call is TRBV7-6, the J call TRBJ2-1; TRBD2 matches 12 bases. There are 16 residues in the CDR3. Looked up from germline, CDR1 is SGHVS and CDR2 is FNYEAQ. Trimming cost V 1 base and J 5 bases; bases outside gene matches: 3. CDR3 in amino acids: CASSLEASGRDNEQFF. For the CDR3, the DNA is TGTGCCAGCAGCTTAGAGGCTAGCGGGAGGGACAATGAGCAGTTCTTC.

This sequence joins TRBV7-9 and TRBJ1-3; D not certain. Germline loops: CDR1 SEHNR, CDR2 FQNEAQ (reference sequence). The CDR3 totals 14 residues. V was clipped by 5 bases and J by 2 bases, with 10 bases between them. The CDR3 bases are TGTGCCAGCAGCCTAACATCGCCTGGAAACACCATATATTTT. Translating it yields CASSLTSPGNTIYF.

This clonotype was seen a few times. V is TRBV2 and J is TRBJ2-1; 8 bases are shared with TRBD2. The junction had 11 bases not matched to a gene; V was cut back by 5 bases and J by 8 bases. The CDR3 is made up of 15 amino acids. Germline V gene data show CDR1 as SNHLY and CDR2 as FYNNEI. CDR3 region: CASSTPKREWYEQFF. The DNA for the CDR3 is TGTGCCAGCAGTACGCCCAAGCGGGAGTGGTATGAGCAGTTCTTC.

This clonotype was seen a handful of times. J is TRBJ2-7 and V is TRBV29-1; 11 nucleotides align to TRBD2. The CDR3 contains 15 residues. J was trimmed by 2 bases and V by 4 bases; bases with no gene match: 7. The germline gives CDR1 SQVTM, CDR2 ANQGSEA. The CDR3 sequence: CSVAAGTSGPYEQYF. CDR3 nucleotide sequence: TGCAGCGTTGCCGCCGGGACTAGCGGTCCCTACGAGCAGTACTTC.

The chain uses TRBV7-3 and TRBJ2-1; 13 bases map to TRBD2. The germline V gene has CDR1 SGHTA and CDR2 FQGTGA. With 2 bases clipped from V and 4 bases from J, the junction kept 8 bases outside the gene matches. This CDR3 has 18 amino acids. The CDR3 sequence is CASSLSHGTSGDYNEQFF. CDR3 DNA: TGTGCCAGCAGCTTATCCCATGGGACTAGCGGGGATTACAATGAGCAGTTCTTC. The full variable domain, completed using reference TRBV7-3 and TRBJ2-1, is GAGVSQTPSNKVTEKGKYVELRCDPISGHTALYWYRQSLGQGPEFLIYFQGTGAADDSGLPNDRFFAVRPEGSVSTLKIQRTERGDSAVYLCASSLSHGTSGDYNEQFFGPGTRLTVL.

This clonotype was counted only a few times. The chain has TRBV20-1 and TRBJ2-2; 10 bases fit TRBD2. The CDR3 extends over 14 amino acids. Germline CDR1 and CDR2: DFQATT and SNEGSKA (reference sequence). J gave up 5 bases and V 3 bases, and 3 bases lay outside the gene matches. The CDR3 DNA is TGCAGTGCTAGTGATAGCGGGGGGACCGGGGAGCTGTTTTTT. Its translation: CSASDSGGTGELFF.

The DNA for the CDR3 is TGTGCCAGCAGCTCCCCCGGGCTAGCGGTCTACAATGAGCAGTTCTTC. It is translated as CASSSPGLAVYNEQFF. The gene calls are TRBV7-2 and TRBJ2-1; 7 bases line up with TRBD2. The CDR3 length is 16 residues. CDR1 and CDR2 from the germline V gene are SGHTA and FQGNSA. The ends lost 4 bases at V and 3 bases at J; junction bases unmatched: 9.

The genes are TRBV10-3 and TRBJ2-1; 12 bases map to TRBD2. The CDR3 has 14 residues. Germline V CDR1 and CDR2: ENHRY, SYGVKD. V lost 6 bases and J lost 6; bases outside the gene matches: 3. In DNA, the CDR3 is TGTGCCATCAGACCTAGCGGGAGGGCCAATGAGCAGTTCTTC. It codes for CAIRPSGRANEQFF.

This clonotype was counted a few times. The chain carries TRBV12-3 or TRBV12-4 and TRBJ1-1; D gene ambiguous. Trimming stripped 0 bases from V and 1 base from J, with 6 bases between. This CDR3 contains 14 residues. The CDR3 here is CASSLAKENTEAFF. For the CDR3, the DNA is TGTGCCAGCAGTTTAGCGAAGGAGAACACTGAAGCTTTCTTT.

The chain recombines TRBV24-1 with TRBJ2-7; no clear D gene. CDR1 KGHDR and CDR2 SFDVKD come from the germline V gene. V shed 5 bases and J shed 3 bases, with 13 bases lying between them. CDR3 length equals 14 residues. CDR3 in DNA: TGTGCCACCAGTGCCGGAAATTCAATCTACGAGCAGTACTTC. This gives the protein CATSAGNSIYEQYF.

There are many counts of this clonotype. The gene calls are TRBV7-9 and TRBJ2-4, with 7 bases aligning to TRBD1. The CDR3 loop spans 14 amino acids. Trimming cost V 1 base and J 6 bases; bases outside gene matches: 3. Germline CDR1 reads SEHNR; CDR2 reads FQNEAQ (reference sequence). The CDR3 loop reads CASSLGDSRNIQYF. DNA for the CDR3: TGTGCCAGCAGCTTAGGGGACAGTCGAAACATTCAGTACTTC.

The chain has TRBV7-6 and TRBJ2-3; tentatively, D is TRBD2 (5 bases). This CDR3 has 16 amino acids. Between the trimmed V and J ends, which lost 1 base and 0 bases, there was a span of 11 bases. Germline CDR1 is SGHVS and CDR2 is FNYEAQ. The CDR3, as DNA: TGTGCCAGCAGCTTAGGGACTCGCCTCAGCACAGATACGCAGTATTTT. Its translation: CASSLGTRLSTDTQYF. Full variable domain (rest looked up from reference TRBV7-6 and TRBJ2-3): GAGVSQSPRYKVTKRGQDVALRCDPISGHVSLYWYRQALGQGPEFLTYFNYEAQQDKSGLPNDRFSAERPEGSISTLTIQRTEQRDSAMYRCASSLGTRLSTDTQYFGPGTRLTVL.